There are a few counts of the clone carrying this T cell receptor beta chain. Its antigen is currently unknown. This entry comes from a study of identical twins. Study-level points and caveats: Twin-shared out-of-frame alpha sequences showed excess low generation probability. Monozygotic twins shared more out-of-frame TCR alpha than recombination models predicted. The abundant beta clonotypes from cord blood had fewer insertions, and memory repertoires had none of this.

The cDNA had a unique molecular identifier and a template-switch universal primer site. TCRdb analysed the 5' RACE reads with MiXCR anew, one entry per CDR3 protein. The sample carries hundreds of thousands of distinct CDR3 sequences, 5.5% to 6.5% recorded once. The V end lost 1 base, the J end lost 7 bases, and 14 bases lay between the germline ends. This CDR3 comprises 14 residues. Germline V gene lookup returns CDR1 DFQATT and CDR2 SNEGSKA (reference sequence). This clonotype was obtained from a young man in good health. The rearrangement joins TRBV20-1 to TRBJ1-5; the D gene is possibly TRBD1 (6 bases). The sequencing input was naive T cells sorted from blood. The CDR3 region is CSARANREKQPQHF. CDR3 sequence (DNA): TGCAGTGCTAGAGCCAACAGGGAGAAACAGCCCCAGCATTTT.